This T cell receptor beta chain was identified during a study of blood T cell repertoires in COVID-19. On the study more broadly: Samples taken during acute and convalescent COVID-19 were collected in the United States, Italy and Spain. Nucleic acid was either cDNA or gDNA, and it came from T cells, B-cell-depleted T cells, or PBMCs.

In the source study's methods: Amplification of reference gene primers was used by the study to estimate nucleated cell counts. The method was immunoSEQ multiplex PCR; TCRdb's version includes in-frame clones alone and lacks a portion of them. V and J calls and clone size are those listed in that table; D and trimming were worked out from the DNA. The repertoire holds about 400,000 clones, with more than 75% as singletons. Germline trimming cut 5 bases from V and 7 bases from J; bases unmatched to any gene: 11. The germline V gene has CDR1 SGHAT and CDR2 FQNNGV. The CDR3 is 14 amino acids. This chain links TRBV11-2 with TRBJ2-7; 7 nucleotides match TRBD2. The sample consisted of peripheral blood. This clonotype was sampled from a human donor in a cohort sampled during active COVID-19. CDR3 DNA: TGTGCCAGCAGCACAGAGGTCCAGGGACTAGAGCAGTACTTC. This translates into CASSTEVQGLEQYF.